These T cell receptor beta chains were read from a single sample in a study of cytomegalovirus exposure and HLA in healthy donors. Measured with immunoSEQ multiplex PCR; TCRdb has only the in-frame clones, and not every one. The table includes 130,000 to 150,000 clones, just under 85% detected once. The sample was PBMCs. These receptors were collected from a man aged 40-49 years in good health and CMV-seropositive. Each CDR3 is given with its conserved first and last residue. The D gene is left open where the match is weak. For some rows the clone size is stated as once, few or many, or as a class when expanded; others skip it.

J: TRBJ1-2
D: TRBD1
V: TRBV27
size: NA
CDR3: CASSPRQGEGYTF
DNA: TGTGCCAGCAGCCCAAGACAGGGCGAGGGCTACACCTTC

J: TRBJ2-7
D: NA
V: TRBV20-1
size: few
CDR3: CSATGKHEQYF
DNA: TGCAGTGCTACGGGGAAGCACGAGCAGTACTTC

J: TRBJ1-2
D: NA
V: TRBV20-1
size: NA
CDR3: CSASDSYGYTF
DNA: TGCAGTGCTAGCGACAGTTATGGCTACACCTTC

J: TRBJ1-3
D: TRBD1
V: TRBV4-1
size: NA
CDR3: CASSPGQGRMYTIYF
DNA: TGCGCCAGCAGCCCCGGACAGGGGAGGATGTACACCATATATTTT

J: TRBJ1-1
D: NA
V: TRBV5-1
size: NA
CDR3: CASSLYNPGRTEAFF
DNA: TGCGCCAGCAGCTTGTATAACCCGGGGAGGACTGAAGCTTTCTTT

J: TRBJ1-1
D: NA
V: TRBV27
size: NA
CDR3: CASRQANTEAFF
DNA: TGTGCCAGCAGGCAGGCGAACACTGAAGCTTTCTTT

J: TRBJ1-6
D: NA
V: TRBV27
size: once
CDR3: CASSLSWGGNSPLHF
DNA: TGTGCCAGCAGTTTATCATGGGGGGGGAATTCACCCCTCCACTTT

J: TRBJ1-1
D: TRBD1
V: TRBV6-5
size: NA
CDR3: CASSGTGGVGTEAFF
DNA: TGTGCCAGCAGTGGGACAGGGGGCGTGGGCACTGAAGCTTTCTTT

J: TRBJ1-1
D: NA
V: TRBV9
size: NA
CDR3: CASSPGLDGTEAFF
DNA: TGTGCCAGCAGTCCGGGACTTGACGGGACTGAAGCTTTCTTT

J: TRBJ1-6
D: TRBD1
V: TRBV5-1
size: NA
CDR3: CASSRDRRNSPLHF
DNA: TGCGCCAGCAGTCGGGACAGGAGGAATTCACCCCTCCACTTT

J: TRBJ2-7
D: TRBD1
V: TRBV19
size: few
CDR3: CASSRGQDYYEQYF
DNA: TGTGCCAGTAGTAGGGGACAGGACTATTACGAGCAGTACTTC

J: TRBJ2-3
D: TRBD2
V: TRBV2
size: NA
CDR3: CASSGNSGRGDTQYF
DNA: TGTGCCAGCAGTGGTAATAGCGGGAGGGGAGATACGCAGTATTTT

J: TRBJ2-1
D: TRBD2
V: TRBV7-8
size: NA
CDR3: CASSLKLAGGPAQDNEQFF
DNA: TGTGCCAGCAGCTTAAAACTAGCGGGAGGGCCCGCCCAGGACAATGAGCAGTTCTTC

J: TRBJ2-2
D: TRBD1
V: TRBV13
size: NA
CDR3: CASSIGTANTGELFF
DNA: TGTGCCAGCAGCATTGGGACAGCGAACACCGGGGAGCTGTTTTTT

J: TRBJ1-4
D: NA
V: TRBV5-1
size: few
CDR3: CASSLAAGSNEKLFF
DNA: TGCGCCAGCAGCTTGGCGGCAGGGTCTAATGAAAAACTGTTTTTT